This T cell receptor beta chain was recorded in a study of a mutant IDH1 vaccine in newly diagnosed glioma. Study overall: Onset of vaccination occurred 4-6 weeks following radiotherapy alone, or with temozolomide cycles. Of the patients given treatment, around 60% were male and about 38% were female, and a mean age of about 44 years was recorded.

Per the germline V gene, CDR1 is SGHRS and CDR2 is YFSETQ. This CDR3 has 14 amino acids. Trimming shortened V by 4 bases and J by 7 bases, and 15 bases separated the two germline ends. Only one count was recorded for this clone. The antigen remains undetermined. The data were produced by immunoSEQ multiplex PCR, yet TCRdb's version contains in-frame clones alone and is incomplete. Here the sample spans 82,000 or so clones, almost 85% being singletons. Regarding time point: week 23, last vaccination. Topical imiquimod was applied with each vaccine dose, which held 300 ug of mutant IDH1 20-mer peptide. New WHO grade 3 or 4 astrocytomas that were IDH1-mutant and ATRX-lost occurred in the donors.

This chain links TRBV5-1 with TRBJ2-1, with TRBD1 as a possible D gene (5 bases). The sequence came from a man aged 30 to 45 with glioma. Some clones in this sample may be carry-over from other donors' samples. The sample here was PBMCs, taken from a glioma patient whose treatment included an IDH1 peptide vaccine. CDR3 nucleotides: TGCGCCAGCAGCAGAGCCCAGGGTAGTAATGAGCAGTTCTTC. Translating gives CASSRAQGSNEQFF.